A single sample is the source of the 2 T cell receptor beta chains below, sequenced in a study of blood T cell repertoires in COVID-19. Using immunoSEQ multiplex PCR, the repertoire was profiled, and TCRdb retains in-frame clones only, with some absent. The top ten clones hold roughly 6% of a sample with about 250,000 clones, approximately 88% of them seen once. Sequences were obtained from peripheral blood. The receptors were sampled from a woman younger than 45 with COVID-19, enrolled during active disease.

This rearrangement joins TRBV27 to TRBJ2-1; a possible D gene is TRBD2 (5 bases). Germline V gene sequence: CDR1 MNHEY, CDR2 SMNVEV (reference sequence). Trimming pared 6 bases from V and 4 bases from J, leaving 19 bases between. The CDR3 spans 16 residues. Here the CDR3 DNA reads TGTGCCAGCAGCCCTTCGAGCGGCGACCTTTACAATGAGCAGTTCTTC. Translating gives CASSPSSGDLYNEQFF.

The CDR3, as DNA: TGTGCCAGCAGTTCCGGGACAGGGCCCTACGAGCAGTACTTC. The encoded protein is CASSSGTGPYEQYF. The rearrangement joins TRBV6-6 to TRBJ2-7; TRBD1 matches 9 bases. J gave up 2 bases and V 4 bases, and 3 bases lay outside the gene matches. Germline-derived CDR1 and CDR2 are MNHNY and SVGAGI (reference sequence). The CDR3 is 14 amino acids.